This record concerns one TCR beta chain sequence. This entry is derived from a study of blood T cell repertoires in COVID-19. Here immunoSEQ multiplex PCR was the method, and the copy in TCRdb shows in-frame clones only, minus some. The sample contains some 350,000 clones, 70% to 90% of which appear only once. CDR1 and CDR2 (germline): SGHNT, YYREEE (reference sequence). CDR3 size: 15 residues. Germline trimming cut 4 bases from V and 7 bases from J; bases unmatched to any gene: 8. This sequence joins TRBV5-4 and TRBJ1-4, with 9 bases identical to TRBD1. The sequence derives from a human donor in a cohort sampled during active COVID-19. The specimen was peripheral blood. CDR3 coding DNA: TGTGCCAGCAGCACCCGGGACAGGGTTCCTGAAAAACTGTTTTTT. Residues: CASSTRDRVPEKLFF.